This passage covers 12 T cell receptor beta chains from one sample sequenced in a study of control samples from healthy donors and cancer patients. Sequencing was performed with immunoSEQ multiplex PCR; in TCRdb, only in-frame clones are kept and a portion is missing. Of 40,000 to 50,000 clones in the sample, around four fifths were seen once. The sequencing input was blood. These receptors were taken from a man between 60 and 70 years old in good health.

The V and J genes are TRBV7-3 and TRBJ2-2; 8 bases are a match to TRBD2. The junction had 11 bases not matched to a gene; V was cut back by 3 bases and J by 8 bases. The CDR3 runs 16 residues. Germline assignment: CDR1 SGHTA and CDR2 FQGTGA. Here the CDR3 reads CASSLGGAGAWGELFF. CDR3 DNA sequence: TGTGCCAGCAGCTTGGGTGGAGCGGGAGCCTGGGGGGAGCTGTTTTTT. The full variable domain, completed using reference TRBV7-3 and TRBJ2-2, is GAGVSQTPSNKVTEKGKYVELRCDPISGHTALYWYRQSLGQGPEFLIYFQGTGAADDSGLPNDRFFAVRPEGSVSTLKIQRTERGDSAVYLCASSLGGAGAWGELFFGEGSRLTVL.

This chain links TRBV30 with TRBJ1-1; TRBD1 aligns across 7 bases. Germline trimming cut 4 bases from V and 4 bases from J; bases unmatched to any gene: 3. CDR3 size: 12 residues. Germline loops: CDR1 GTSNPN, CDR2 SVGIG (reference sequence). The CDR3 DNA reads TGTGCCTGGACCGACAGGGTCACTGAAGCTTTCTTT. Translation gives CAWTDRVTEAFF.

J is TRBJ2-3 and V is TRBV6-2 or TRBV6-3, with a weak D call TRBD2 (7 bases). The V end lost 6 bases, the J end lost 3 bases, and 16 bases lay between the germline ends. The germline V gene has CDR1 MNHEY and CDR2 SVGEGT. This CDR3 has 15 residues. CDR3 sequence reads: CASSNGGARTDTQYF. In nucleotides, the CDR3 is TGTGCCAGCAGCAATGGGGGGGCACGAACAGATACGCAGTATTTT.

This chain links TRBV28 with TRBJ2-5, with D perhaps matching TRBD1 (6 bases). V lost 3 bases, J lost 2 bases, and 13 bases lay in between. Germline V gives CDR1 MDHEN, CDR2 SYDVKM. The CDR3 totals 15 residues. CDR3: CASSFAWGQQETQYF. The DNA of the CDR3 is TGTGCCAGCAGTTTTGCCTGGGGGCAGCAAGAGACCCAGTACTTC. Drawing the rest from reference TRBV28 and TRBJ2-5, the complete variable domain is DVKVTQSSRYLVKRTGEKVFLECVQDMDHENMFWYRQDPGLGLRLIYFSYDVKMKEKGDIPEGYSVSREKKERFSLILESASTNQTSMYLCASSFAWGQQETQYFGPGTRLLVL.

Written as DNA, the CDR3 is TGTGCCAGCAGCCCTATCGGCAGCCTTAATTCACCCCTCCACTTT. Its translation is CASSPIGSLNSPLHF. V and J are TRBV13 and TRBJ1-6; D is uncertain. V lost 5 bases, J lost 6 bases, and 14 bases lay in between. The CDR3 spans 15 residues. In germline, CDR1 is PRHDT, CDR2 FYEKMQ (reference sequence).

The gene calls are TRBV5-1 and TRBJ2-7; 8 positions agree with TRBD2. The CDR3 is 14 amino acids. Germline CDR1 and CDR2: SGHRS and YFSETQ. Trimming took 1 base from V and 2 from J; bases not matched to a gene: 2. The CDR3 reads CASSLTSGTYEQYF. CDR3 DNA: TGCGCCAGCAGCTTGACTAGCGGTACCTACGAGCAGTACTTC.

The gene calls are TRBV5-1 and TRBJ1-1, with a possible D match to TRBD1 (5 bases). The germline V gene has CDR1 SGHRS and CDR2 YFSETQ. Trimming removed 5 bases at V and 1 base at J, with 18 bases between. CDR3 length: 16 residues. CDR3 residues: CASSTGDRTRNTEAFF. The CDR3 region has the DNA TGCGCCAGCAGTACCGGGGACCGGACGAGGAACACTGAAGCTTTCTTT.

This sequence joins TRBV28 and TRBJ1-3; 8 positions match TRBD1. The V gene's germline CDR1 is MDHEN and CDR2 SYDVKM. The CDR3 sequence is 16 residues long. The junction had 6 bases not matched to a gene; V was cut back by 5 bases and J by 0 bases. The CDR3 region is CASSTRDRSSGNTIYF. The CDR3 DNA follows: TGTGCCAGCAGTACCAGGGACAGGAGCTCTGGAAACACCATATATTTT.

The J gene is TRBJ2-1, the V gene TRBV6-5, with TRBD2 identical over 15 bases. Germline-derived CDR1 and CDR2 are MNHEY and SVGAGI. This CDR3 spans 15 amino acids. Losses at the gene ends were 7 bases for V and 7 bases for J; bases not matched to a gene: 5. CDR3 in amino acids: CASTRTSGRDNEQFF. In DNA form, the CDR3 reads TGTGCCAGCACCAGGACTAGCGGGAGGGATAATGAGCAGTTCTTC.

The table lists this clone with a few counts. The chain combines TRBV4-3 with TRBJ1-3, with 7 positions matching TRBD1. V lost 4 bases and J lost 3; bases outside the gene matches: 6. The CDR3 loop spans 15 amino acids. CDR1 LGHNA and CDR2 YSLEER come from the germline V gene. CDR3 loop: CASSLGQDDGNTIYF. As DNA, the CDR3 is TGCGCCAGCAGCCTTGGACAGGACGATGGAAACACCATATATTTT.

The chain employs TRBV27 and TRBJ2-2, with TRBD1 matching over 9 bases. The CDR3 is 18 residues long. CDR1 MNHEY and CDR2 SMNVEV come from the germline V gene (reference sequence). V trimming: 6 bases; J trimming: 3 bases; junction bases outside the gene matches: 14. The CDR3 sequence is CASSSRSWDRDYTGELFF. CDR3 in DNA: TGTGCCAGCAGCTCCCGATCGTGGGACAGGGACTACACCGGGGAGCTGTTTTTT.

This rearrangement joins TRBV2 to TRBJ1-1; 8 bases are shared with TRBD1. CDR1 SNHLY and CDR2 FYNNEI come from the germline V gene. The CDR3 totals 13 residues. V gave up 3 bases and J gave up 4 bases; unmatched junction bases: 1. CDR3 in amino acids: CASSEDRVTEAFF. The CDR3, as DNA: TGTGCCAGCAGTGAGGACAGGGTCACTGAAGCTTTCTTT.